The T cell receptor beta chain under discussion was sequenced for a study of human T cells and chemical hapten exposure. Study-wide context: Variation in per-sample TCR yields came mainly from small pooled library volume differences.

TCRdb reprocessed the RACE reads via MiXCR and lists one record per CDR3 protein. The table records 280,000 or so distinct CDR3 sequences, just under 8% of them present only once. Per germline, CDR1 SGHAT and CDR2 FQNNGV. This CDR3 has 14 residues. V was pared by 6 bases and J by 0 bases, with 10 bases between. Time point of the sample: pre-sensitization, week 0. This sample's treatment: therapeutic diphenylcyclopropenone sensitization with weekly scalp DPC. The sequences come from whole blood, collected in connection with sensitization to the hapten diphenylcyclopropenone (DPC). The receptor's source is a young man with alopecia areata. Some clones in this sample may be carry-over from other donors' samples. The chain has TRBV11-2 and TRBJ2-3; D might be TRBD1 or TRBD2, each matching 5 bases. Here the CDR3 DNA reads TGTGCCAGCAGGTACGGGGCTAGCACAGATACGCAGTATTTT. This encodes CASRYGASTDTQYF. Combining the CDR3 with reference TRBV11-2 and TRBJ2-3 gives the whole variable domain EAGVAQSPRYKIIEKRQSVAFWCNPISGHATLYWYQQILGQGPKLLIQFQNNGVVDDSQLPKDRFSAERLKGVDSTLKIQPAKLEDSAVYLCASRYGASTDTQYFGPGTRLTVL.